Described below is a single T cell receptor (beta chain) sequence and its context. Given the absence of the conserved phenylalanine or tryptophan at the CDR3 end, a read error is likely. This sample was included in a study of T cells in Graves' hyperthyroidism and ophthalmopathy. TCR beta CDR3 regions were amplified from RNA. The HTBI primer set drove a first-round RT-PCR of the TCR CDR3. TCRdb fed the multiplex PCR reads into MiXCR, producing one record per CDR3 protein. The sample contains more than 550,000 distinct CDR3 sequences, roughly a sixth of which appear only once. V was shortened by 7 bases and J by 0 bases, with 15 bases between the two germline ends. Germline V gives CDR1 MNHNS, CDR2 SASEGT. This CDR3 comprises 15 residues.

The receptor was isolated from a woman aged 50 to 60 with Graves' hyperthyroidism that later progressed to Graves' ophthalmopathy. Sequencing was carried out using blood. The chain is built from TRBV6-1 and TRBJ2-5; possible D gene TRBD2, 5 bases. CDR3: CASKTQDYYQETQYL. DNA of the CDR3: TGTGCCAGCAAAACCCAAGACTACTACCAAGAGACCCAGTACCTC.